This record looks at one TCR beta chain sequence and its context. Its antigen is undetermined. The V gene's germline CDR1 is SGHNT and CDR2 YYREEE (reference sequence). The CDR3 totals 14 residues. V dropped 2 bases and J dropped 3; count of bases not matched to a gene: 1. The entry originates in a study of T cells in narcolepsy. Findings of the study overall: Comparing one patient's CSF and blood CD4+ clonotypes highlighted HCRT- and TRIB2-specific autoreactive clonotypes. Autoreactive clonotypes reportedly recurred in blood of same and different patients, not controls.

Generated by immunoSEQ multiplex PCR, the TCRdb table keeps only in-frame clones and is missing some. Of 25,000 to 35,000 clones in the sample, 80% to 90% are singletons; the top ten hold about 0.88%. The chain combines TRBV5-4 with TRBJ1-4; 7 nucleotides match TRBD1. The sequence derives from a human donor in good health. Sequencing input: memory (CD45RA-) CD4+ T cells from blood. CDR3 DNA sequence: TGTGCCAGCAGCTTCGGGACAGCTAATGAAAAACTGTTTTTT. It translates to CASSFGTANEKLFF.